A single sample is the source of the 27 T cell receptor beta chains below, sequenced in a study of neurological immune-mediated disorders. TCRdb re-called the 5' RACE reads with MiXCR, one entry per CDR3 protein. The sample contains approximately 66,000 distinct CDR3 sequences, 4.5% of which appear only once. Sequenced material: PBMCs. Receptors were obtained from a young man with multiple sclerosis.

The chain carries TRBV3-1 and TRBJ1-5; 8 positions match TRBD1. Germline V gene lookup returns CDR1 LGHDT and CDR2 YNNKEL (reference sequence). Losses at the gene ends were 3 bases for V and 3 bases for J; bases not matched to a gene: 10. The CDR3 is 17 amino acids. The CDR3 loop reads CASSHSTGVRVNQPQHF. The CDR3 DNA reads TGTGCCAGCAGCCATTCGACAGGGGTTCGGGTCAATCAGCCCCAGCATTTT.

This clonotype was seen many times. The V gene is TRBV6-4, the J gene TRBJ2-1; TRBD2 aligns across 10 bases. The CDR3 contains 17 residues. J lost 0 bases, V lost 4 bases, and 6 bases had no gene match. CDR1 and CDR2 (germline): MRHNA, SNTAGT. The CDR3 DNA sequence: TGTGCCAGCAGTGTAGCTAGCGGGGGTTTCTCCTACAATGAGCAGTTCTTC. This codes for CASSVASGGFSYNEQFF.

This clonotype has a count of ten or more. The rearrangement uses TRBV4-1 and TRBJ1-6; tentative D call: TRBD1 (6 bases). Trimming took 4 bases from V and 2 from J, leaving 15 bases between them. Looked up from germline, CDR1 is MGHRA and CDR2 is YSYEKL. The CDR3 spans 17 residues. CDR3 DNA: TGCGCCAGCAGCCCCGGGACAACCAGGACCTATAATTCACCCCTCCACTTT. This translates into CASSPGTTRTYNSPLHF.

This clonotype was counted at least ten times. CDR3 residues: CASSQDPRPGTSSGANVLTF. CDR3 nucleotides: TGCGCCAGCAGCCAGGACCCCCGTCCAGGGACGAGCTCTGGGGCCAACGTCCTGACTTTC. This chain links TRBV4-1 with TRBJ2-6; tentatively, D is TRBD1 or TRBD2 (5 bases each). V dropped 3 bases and J dropped 0 bases, with 21 bases sitting between them. The CDR3 is 20 amino acids. Germline CDR1 is MGHRA and CDR2 is YSYEKL.

This clonotype was seen at least ten times. CDR3 coding DNA: TGCGCCAGCAGCCAAGTCGGACTGTCCCAAGAGACCCAGTACTTC. Translation gives CASSQVGLSQETQYF. The chain combines TRBV4-1 with TRBJ2-5; possibly TRBD2 for D (5 bases). The germline V gene has CDR1 MGHRA and CDR2 YSYEKL. The CDR3 totals 15 residues. V lost 1 base, J lost 1 base, and 10 bases lay in between.

This clonotype appeared a few times. A much larger clone differs from this one at a single base, so this may be a read error. V usage is TRBV6-4 and J usage is TRBJ2-7, with D uncertain. Germline V CDR1 and CDR2: MRHNA, SNTAGT. The CDR3 covers 14 residues. V lost 9 bases to trimming and J lost 0 bases, with 15 bases between them. The CDR3 spells CARLGSSTSYEQYV. The CDR3 DNA is TGTGCCAGACTCGGCTCATCTACCTCCTACGAGCAGTACGTC.

This clonotype was seen many times. This rearrangement joins TRBV3-1 to TRBJ2-6; possible D gene TRBD2, 6 bases. V lost 9 bases to trimming and J lost 0 bases, with 15 bases between them. Per the germline V gene, CDR1 is LGHDT and CDR2 is YNNKEL (reference sequence). The CDR3 length is 16 residues. For the CDR3, the DNA is TGTGCCAGTACGGAGGGGCCCCACTCTGGGGCCAACGTCCTGACTTTC. Its translation: CASTEGPHSGANVLTF.

This clonotype has a count of ten or more. The V gene is TRBV30, the J gene TRBJ2-3, with no clear D. V lost 1 base to trimming and J lost 3 bases, with 5 bases between them. This CDR3 region has 12 residues. Germline V gene data show CDR1 as GTSNPN and CDR2 as SVGIG (reference sequence). The CDR3 bases are TGTGCCTGGAGTGAAGGGACAGATACGCAGTATTTT. Its protein is CAWSEGTDTQYF.

This clonotype was seen repeatedly, ten times or more. J is TRBJ1-5 and V is TRBV24-1, with no clear D. Trimming cost V 5 bases and J 0 bases, with 7 bases left between them. The CDR3 loop spans 14 amino acids. Germline V lookup: CDR1 KGHDR, CDR2 SFDVKD. CDR3 in DNA: TGTGCCACCAGTGGGACGGATAGCAATCAGCCCCAGCATTTT. Translation gives CATSGTDSNQPQHF.

This clonotype was found many times. V is TRBV27 and J is TRBJ2-3; no clear D. The CDR3 is 14 amino acids. Trimming took off 5 bases at V and 2 bases at J, with 11 bases between the two ends. Germline V lookup: CDR1 MNHEY, CDR2 SMNVEV (reference sequence). CDR3 in DNA: TGTGCCAGCAGTCCAAGGGTTGACACAGATACGCAGTATTTT. Encoded protein: CASSPRVDTDTQYF.

This clonotype was seen a handful of times. The chain has TRBV15 and TRBJ2-4, with D maybe TRBD1 (6 bases). Trimming cost V 2 bases and J 5 bases, with 7 bases left between them. The CDR3 length is 13 residues. Germline-derived CDR1 and CDR2 are LNHNV and YYDKDF (reference sequence). CDR3 bases: TGTGCCACCAGCAGAAACAGGGAAAACATTCAGTACTTC. Its translation: CATSRNRENIQYF.

This clonotype was seen at least ten times. The rearrangement links TRBV6-6 to TRBJ2-7; a weak D match, TRBD1 (6 bases). Trimming removed 2 bases at V and 3 bases at J, with 8 bases between. Germline CDR1 reads MNHNY; CDR2 reads SVGAGI (reference sequence). The CDR3 is 13 amino acids. As DNA, the CDR3 is TGTGCCAGCAGTTACGGACAGATCTACGAGCAGTACGTC. It yields the protein CASSYGQIYEQYV.

In this sample, this clonotype turned up a few times. This chain joins TRBV7-6 and TRBJ1-1, with TRBD1 matching over 7 bases. The germline CDR1 and CDR2 sequences are SGHVS and FNYEAQ. The CDR3 sequence is 15 residues long. The J segment lost 1 base and the V segment lost 5 bases, leaving 7 bases of the junction unmatched. CDR3 DNA: TGTGCCAGCAGCCCGACAGGGCTGGAGAACACTGAAGCTTTCTTT. This gives the protein CASSPTGLENTEAFF.

This clonotype came up many times. The CDR3 spells CASSEGGARGYTF. The CDR3, as DNA: TGTGCCAGCAGTGAAGGGGGGGCGCGTGGCTACACCTTC. V usage is TRBV25-1 and J usage is TRBJ1-2; possibly TRBD1 for D (6 bases). Germline CDR1 MGHDK, CDR2 SYGVNS. CDR3 length equals 13 residues. Trimming took 2 bases from V and 7 from J, leaving 11 bases between them.

This clonotype was seen at least ten times. The chain carries TRBV6-5 and TRBJ2-7, with 7 nucleotides matching TRBD2. Trimming took 10 bases from V and 0 from J; bases not matched to a gene: 6. The CDR3 sequence is 13 residues long. Per the germline V gene, CDR1 is MNHEY and CDR2 is SVGAGI. For the CDR3, the DNA is TGTGCCACCAAGCGGGGCAGCTCCTACGAGCAGTACTTC. Translated: CATKRGSSYEQYF.

This clonotype was counted many times. The chain has TRBV24-1 and TRBJ2-3; D gene unclear. The germline gives CDR1 KGHDR, CDR2 SFDVKD. Trimming took 1 base from V and 3 from J, leaving 10 bases between them. This CDR3 contains 15 residues. In nucleotides, the CDR3 is TGTGCCACCAGTGATTTTCGGGCTGGTACAGATACGCAGTATTTT. This translates into CATSDFRAGTDTQYF.

In regard to this clonotype: A much larger clone lies one base from this, so it may be a read error. The rearrangement joins TRBV20-1 to TRBJ1-4; 7 positions agree with TRBD1. The CDR3 sequence is 12 residues long. Germline loops: CDR1 DFQATT, CDR2 SNEGSKA (reference sequence). The CDR3 here is CSASQGDDKLFF. The CDR3 nucleotides are TGCAGTGCTAGCCAGGGGGATGACAAACTGTTTTTT.

Ten or more counts support this clonotype. The chain uses TRBV7-9 and TRBJ1-5, with D perhaps TRBD1 (6 bases). Germline assignment: CDR1 SEHNR and CDR2 FQNEAQ (reference sequence). This CDR3 has 16 residues. V was trimmed by 5 bases and J by 2 bases, leaving 16 bases between them. The CDR3 region has the DNA TGTGCCAGCAGCCCGGACAGTTCTTATGGCAATCAGCCCCAGCATTTT. It translates to CASSPDSSYGNQPQHF.

In its sample, this clonotype was seen many times. The chain links TRBV24-1 to TRBJ1-5, with D possibly matching TRBD1 (5 bases). The CDR3 sequence is 16 residues long. Per germline, CDR1 KGHDR and CDR2 SFDVKD. V was pared by 3 bases and J by 7 bases, with 18 bases between. The chain's CDR3 is CATSDGMVGETQPQHF. The CDR3 coding sequence is TGTGCCACCAGTGATGGAATGGTAGGGGAGACGCAGCCCCAGCATTTT.

This clonotype has at least ten counts. The gene calls are TRBV20-1 and TRBJ1-1; the match to TRBD1 covers 8 bases. Germline V gene data show CDR1 as DFQATT and CDR2 as SNEGSKA (reference sequence). The CDR3 extends over 15 amino acids. V lost 6 bases and J lost 4; bases outside the gene matches: 13. CDR3 loop: CSAIPGQGAATEAFF. The CDR3 nucleotides are TGCAGTGCCATCCCCGGACAGGGTGCGGCCACTGAAGCTTTCTTT.

This clonotype was seen repeatedly, ten times or more. V is TRBV6-5 and J is TRBJ1-2; a weak D match, TRBD1 (6 bases). CDR3 length equals 14 residues. V lost 5 bases and J lost 5, with 15 bases in between. Per the germline V gene, CDR1 is MNHEY and CDR2 is SVGAGI. In DNA form, the CDR3 reads TGTGCCAGCAGTGTAACAGGGATAGGATATGGCTACACCTTC. This gives the protein CASSVTGIGYGYTF.

The chain uses TRBV20-1 and TRBJ2-3; D perhaps matches TRBD2 (6 bases). The germline gives CDR1 DFQATT, CDR2 SNEGSKA (reference sequence). V lost 3 bases to trimming and J lost 0 bases, with 16 bases between them. This CDR3 contains 16 residues. The chain's CDR3 is CSASGAGGDSTDTQYF. CDR3 DNA sequence: TGCAGTGCTAGTGGGGCGGGCGGGGATAGCACAGATACGCAGTATTTT.

Many counts were recorded for this clonotype. Here the CDR3 reads CATARLAGAQQFF. CDR3 nucleotides: TGTGCCACGGCACGTTTGGCGGGGGCCCAGCAGTTCTTC. This sequence joins TRBV24-1 and TRBJ2-1, with D possibly TRBD2 on 7 matching bases. This CDR3 has 13 residues. V lost 10 bases and J lost 11, with 20 bases in between. Germline loops: CDR1 KGHDR, CDR2 SFDVKD.

This clonotype was seen many times. V usage is TRBV20-1 and J usage is TRBJ2-5; 12 bases line up with TRBD2. V trimming: 6 bases; J trimming: 8 bases; junction bases outside the gene matches: 10. Looked up from germline, CDR1 is DFQATT and CDR2 is SNEGSKA (reference sequence). This CDR3 comprises 14 residues. CDR3 protein: CSAGQTSGGSTQYF. CDR3 nucleotides: TGCAGTGCCGGCCAGACTAGCGGGGGCTCCACCCAGTACTTC.

V is TRBV7-9 and J is TRBJ2-1, with 9 bases lining up with TRBD2. The germline gives CDR1 SEHNR, CDR2 FQNEAQ (reference sequence). This CDR3 has 17 residues. The V and J ends lost 0 bases and 4 bases, in that order; junction bases with no gene match: 7. The CDR3 loop reads CASSLAHLSGGYNEQFF. The CDR3 nucleotides read TGTGCCAGCAGCTTAGCGCATCTGAGCGGGGGGTACAATGAGCAGTTCTTC.

In its sample, this clonotype was seen many times. The V and J genes are TRBV10-3 and TRBJ1-1; tentative D call: TRBD1 (5 bases). The ends were cut back, 2 bases at V and 0 bases at J, with 10 bases in the middle. The CDR3 consists of 15 residues. The V gene's germline CDR1 is ENHRY and CDR2 SYGVKD. The CDR3 reads CAISEGAGMNTEAFF. CDR3 bases: TGTGCCATCAGTGAGGGGGCAGGGATGAACACTGAAGCTTTCTTT.

This clonotype showed up many times. The chain joins TRBV18 to TRBJ2-1; TRBD2 matches at 7 bases. The CDR3 length is 14 residues. Trimming took 4 bases from V and 9 from J; bases not matched to a gene: 9. Germline assignment: CDR1 KGHSH and CDR2 LQKENI. The DNA for the CDR3 is TGTGCCAGCTCACGAGGACTAGTAGATACTGAGCAGTTCTTC. Translating gives CASSRGLVDTEQFF.